Sequencing of this T cell receptor (beta chain) was carried out in a study of T-cell memory formation after mild COVID-19. Broader study findings: Among contracting clones, CD4+ were mainly CM/EM and CD8+ enriched in EMRA.

Germline V gives CDR1 SGHTA, CDR2 FQGNSA. The V end was cut by 3 bases, the J end by 8 bases, with 10 bases between. The CDR3 has 12 residues. Regarding this clonotype: Its antigen is undetermined.

TCRdb analysed the 5' RACE reads with MiXCR anew, one entry per CDR3 protein. The sample consists of about half a million distinct CDR3 sequences, approximately 18% of them appearing once. The chain uses TRBV7-2 and TRBJ1-2; D gene ambiguous. The sample taken for sequencing was PBMCs or a T cell subset sorted from them (not recorded which). The receptor comes from an adult woman who had mild COVID-19 (a few samples of this study predate the infection). Cell type and time point are not known. CDR3: CASSLASWGYTF. The CDR3, as DNA: TGTGCCAGCAGCTTGGCGTCCTGGGGCTACACCTTC.